This T cell receptor beta chain was captured by sequencing in a study of blood T cell repertoires in COVID-19 (dated by TCRdb to 2019 to 2021). Study-level background: Collaborator samples came from the United States, Italy and Spain and covered acute and convalescent phases of COVID-19. The material from the prospective study consisted of cDNA or gDNA derived from T cells, B-cell-depleted T cells, or PBMCs. Deeply sampled blood TCRbeta repertoires from subjects exposed to, actively infected with, or recovered from COVID-19 were included in the dataset. The repertoires were released in a freely available public database meant as a resource for research on the immune response to SARS-CoV-2. Samples came from the ongoing ImmuneRACE study (first 160 participants) plus 1,254 subjects from 6 global collaborators. Sample metadata almost always included a de-identified subject ID, COVID-19 status, age in years and sex. HLA class I and class II types, where available, came from metadata supplied by the sample provider rather than from assay-based typing. Broader findings and caveats from the paper: How much clinical and demographic metadata was included differed by source and by participant, and the metadata was provided uncurated.

The CDR3 contains 11 residues, cysteine and phenylalanine counted. The DNA shown is the 33-base CDR3, in frame from base 1. CDR1 MNHEY and CDR2 SVGEGT were looked up in the germline V gene. V is shortened by 4 bases, J by 4 bases, and the region joining them spans 4 bases. This clone has only one observation. This clone's antigen is unknown. The record has no base qualities; no much larger clone is one base away. TCRbeta CDR3 regions were amplified from genomic DNA using the immunoSEQ Assay, a bias-controlled multiplex PCR. The paper's data handling went like this. The number of nucleated cells in each sample was estimated from the amplification of reference gene primers within the assay. To quantify the absolute abundance of each unique TCRbeta CDR3 rearrangement, sequence reads were collapsed and filtered. For each sample, productive Simpson clonality was calculated as the square root of Simpson's diversity index across productive rearrangements. As stored in TCRdb, this immuneACCESS dataset retains in-frame rearrangements with V and J assigned. A fraction of the clones does not appear; measured against another copy, unresolved V genes explain less than half of the discrepancy, and the remainder lacks a known reason. That table gives V, J and clone size, and the DNA gave D and trimming. This sample lists about 120,000 clones; about 91% were detected once. Of the sample, approximately 10% is held by the ten largest clones.

Whole blood was collected in K2EDTA tubes by collaborating institutions according to the institutions' own protocols. For TCRbeta analysis, collaborators shipped samples as frozen whole blood, isolated PBMCs, or DNA extracted from either of those sample types. The chain is encoded by TRBV6-2 or TRBV6-3 joined to TRBJ1-1; the D gene cannot be resolved reliably. This TCR was sampled from a middle-aged man with acute or convalescent COVID-19. Sequenced sample: peripheral blood. The nucleotides are TGTGCCAGCAGTTTCTTCACTGAAGCTTTCTTT. Its product reads: CASSFFTEAFF.